This T cell receptor (beta chain) was identified during a study of T-cell memory formation after mild COVID-19 listed by TCRdb under 2021. About the study as a whole: Most TCR sequence clusters were specific to one of the two donors. Longitudinal TCRalpha and TCRbeta repertoire sequencing tracked T-cell clones expanding and contracting after mild COVID-19 in two donors. The cohort was made up of two young adult volunteers, one female and one male, who were previously healthy.

Concerning this clonotype itself: Its target antigen remains unknown. An end of the junction differs from the germline gene, which may be a read error.

Broader findings and caveats from the paper: Some responding clones were found in pre-infection memory, which suggests that pre-existing cross-reactive memory T cells took part in the SARS-CoV-2 response. Whether the second-wave clones peaking on day 37 were SARS-CoV-2 specific was not confirmed. Clones that contracted from day 15 to 85 showed balanced CD4/CD8 phenotypes, whereas a second wave of clones that expanded from day 15 to 37 leaned towards CD4+. The study covered only a couple of mild cases, and larger cohorts including severe cases with pre-infection samples were considered necessary. Contracting CD4+ clones turned up mainly in the CM and EM memory subsets, whereas EMRA was where CD8+ clones were enriched.

PBMCs were isolated by Ficoll-Paque density gradient centrifugation. Instrument used: Illumina NovaSeq 6000. cDNA libraries for TCRalpha and TCRbeta were prepared by 5'RACE using constant-segment primers, with sample barcodes and unique molecular identifiers added. RNA was extracted from every sample with Trizol reagent. Libraries were amplified in two PCR steps, with a second sample barcode and Illumina TruSeq adapters added in the second step. Sequencing of libraries was performed on an Illumina NovaSeq with 2 x 150 bp paired-end reads. Turning to the authors' computational methods: Demultiplexing of reads and collapsing into UMI-guided consensus sequences were performed with migec v1.2.7. Using mixcr v2.1.11, UMI consensuses were aligned to TRA and TRB V and J templates and then assembled into clonotypes. A clonotype was counted as expanded or contracted only if both edgeR and NoisET called the change significant, with noise models trained on biological replicates. For edgeR calls, the cutoffs were a false discovery rate-adjusted p below 0.01 and a log2 fold-change threshold of 1. As an exploratory analysis of dynamics, max-normalized trajectories of the 1000 most abundant clonotypes were examined by PCA with hierarchical clustering. Separately sequenced CD4+ and CD8+ repertoires were used to assign a CD4 or CD8 phenotype to each responding clone. The raw public data were reprocessed by TCRdb itself: fastp quality trimming at Q25, MiXCR clonotype calling, in-frame beta chains only. Every distinct CDR3 protein forms one entry, paired with its most common genes and DNA. These V and J calls rely on TCRdb rather than the paper's analysis. The sample records 380,000 or so distinct CDR3 sequences, approximately 13% of which are singletons. About 20% of the sample comes from the top ten.

Sequencing input: PBMCs or a T cell subset sorted from them (not recorded which). The source of this sequence is a man in his late teens or twenties who had mild COVID-19 (a few samples of this study predate the infection). The sample titles of this study are shuffled in the database, so cell type and time point are left out; the donor was told from shared clones.

DNA sequence: TGTGCCAGCAGCCCCCAGGGTACGAAAACCGGGGAGCTGTTTTTT. It codes for CASSPQGTKTGELFF. In this chain, TRBV11-3 is recombined with TRBJ2-2; the D gene is perhaps TRBD1, on 5 matching bases. CDR1 is given as SGHNT and CDR2 as YENEEA, both from the germline V gene. The CDR3 starts with the cysteine, ends with the phenylalanine, and has 15 residues. The retained sequence is limited to the CDR3, 45 bases, with the frame set at the first base.